The clone carrying this T cell receptor beta chain was seen more than once but under ten times. Its cognate antigen is unknown. Other DNA sequences from this sample encode an identical CDR3 as well. This entry is derived from a study of shared clonotypes between healthy human individuals. CDR3 length equals 13 residues. The germline V gene encodes CDR1 SGDLS and CDR2 YYNGEE. The V gene lost 4 bases and the J gene lost 6 bases, with 10 bases spanning the gap. CD45RO-negative, CCR7-positively selected cells formed the naive CD8 fraction, excluding terminally differentiated effector memory CD45RA+ cells. The study drew all its donors from Caucasian adults living in Nashville, Tennessee. Produced via immunoSEQ multiplex PCR; TCRdb's table is partial and in-frame only. Of about 2.1 million clones in the sample, roughly 91% were seen once. Regarding the study as a whole: Large sequencing depth failed to make sorted-subset sequencing complete, rarefaction showed. Investigators expected sequencing depth to affect clonotype sharing among donors.

Input material: naive CD8+ T cells from PBMCs. The gene calls are TRBV9 and TRBJ2-2, with D hard to call. The TCR was taken from a man aged 18 to 35 in good health. Some clones in this sample may be carry-over from other donors' samples. CDR3 region: CASSPPLPGELFF. The CDR3 bases are TGTGCCAGCAGCCCCCCACTCCCCGGGGAGCTGTTTTTT.